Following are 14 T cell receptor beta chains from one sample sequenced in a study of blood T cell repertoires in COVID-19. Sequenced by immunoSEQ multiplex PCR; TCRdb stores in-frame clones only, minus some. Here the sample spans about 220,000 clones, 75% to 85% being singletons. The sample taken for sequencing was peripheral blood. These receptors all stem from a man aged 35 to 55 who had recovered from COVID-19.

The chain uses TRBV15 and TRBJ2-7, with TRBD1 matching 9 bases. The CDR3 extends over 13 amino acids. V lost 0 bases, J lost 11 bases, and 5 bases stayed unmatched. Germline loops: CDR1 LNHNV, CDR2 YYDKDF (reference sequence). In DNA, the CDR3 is TGTGCCACCAGCAGAGATAGACAGGGGGTTAAGTACTTC. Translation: CATSRDRQGVKYF.

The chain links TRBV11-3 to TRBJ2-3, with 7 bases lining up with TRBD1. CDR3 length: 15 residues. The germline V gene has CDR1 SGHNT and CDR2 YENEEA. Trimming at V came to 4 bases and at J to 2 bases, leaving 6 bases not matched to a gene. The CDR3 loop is CASSSSTGITDTQYF. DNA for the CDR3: TGTGCCAGCAGCTCATCGACAGGGATCACAGATACGCAGTATTTT.

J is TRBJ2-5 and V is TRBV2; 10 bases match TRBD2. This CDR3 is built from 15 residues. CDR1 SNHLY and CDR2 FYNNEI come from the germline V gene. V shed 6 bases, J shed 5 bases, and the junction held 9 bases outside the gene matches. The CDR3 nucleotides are TGTGCCAGCAGCTTCCCAGCGGGGGGGCGGGAGACCCAGTACTTC. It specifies CASSFPAGGRETQYF.

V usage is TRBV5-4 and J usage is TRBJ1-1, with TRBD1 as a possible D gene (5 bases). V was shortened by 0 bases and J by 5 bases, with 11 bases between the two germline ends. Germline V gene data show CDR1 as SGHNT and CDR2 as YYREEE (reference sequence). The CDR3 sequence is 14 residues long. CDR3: CASSLVQGGTEAFF. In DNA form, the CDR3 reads TGTGCCAGCAGCTTGGTGCAGGGCGGAACTGAAGCTTTCTTT. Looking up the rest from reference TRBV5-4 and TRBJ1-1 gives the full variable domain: ETGVTQSPTHLIKTRGQQVTLRCSSQSGHNTVSWYQQALGQGPQFIFQYYREEENGRGNFPPRFSGLQFPNYSSELNVNALELDDSALYLCASSLVQGGTEAFFGQGTRLTVV.

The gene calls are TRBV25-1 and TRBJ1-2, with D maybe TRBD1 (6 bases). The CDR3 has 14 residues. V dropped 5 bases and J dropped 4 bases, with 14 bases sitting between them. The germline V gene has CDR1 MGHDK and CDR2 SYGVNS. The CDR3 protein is CASSWAGASYGYTF. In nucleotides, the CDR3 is TGTGCCAGCAGTTGGGCGGGGGCGAGCTATGGCTACACCTTC.

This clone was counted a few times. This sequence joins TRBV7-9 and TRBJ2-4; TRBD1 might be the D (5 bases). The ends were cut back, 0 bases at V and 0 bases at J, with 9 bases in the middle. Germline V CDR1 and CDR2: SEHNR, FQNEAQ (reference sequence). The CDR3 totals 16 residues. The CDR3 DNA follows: TGTGCCAGCAGCTTAGCGGGTCAGGGAGCCAAAAACATTCAGTACTTC. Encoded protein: CASSLAGQGAKNIQYF. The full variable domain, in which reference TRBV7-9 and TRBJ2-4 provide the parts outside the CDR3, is DTGVSQNPRHKITKRGQNVTFRCDPISEHNRLYWYRQTLGQGPEFLTYFQNEAQLEKSRLLSDRFSAERPKGSFSTLEIQRTEQGDSAMYLCASSLAGQGAKNIQYFGAGTRLSVL.

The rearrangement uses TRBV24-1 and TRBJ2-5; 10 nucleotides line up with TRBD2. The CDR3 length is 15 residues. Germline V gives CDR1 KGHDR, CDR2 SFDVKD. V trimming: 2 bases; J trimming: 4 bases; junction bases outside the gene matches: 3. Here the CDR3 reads CATSDSRLAGETQYF. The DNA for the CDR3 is TGTGCCACCAGTGATTCGAGACTAGCGGGAGAGACCCAGTACTTC.

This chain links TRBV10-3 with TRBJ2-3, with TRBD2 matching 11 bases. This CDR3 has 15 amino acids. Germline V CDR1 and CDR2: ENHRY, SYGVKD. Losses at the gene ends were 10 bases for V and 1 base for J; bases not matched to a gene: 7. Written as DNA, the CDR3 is TGTGCCACCTTAGCGGGGGGGTCCGGCACAGATACGCAGTATTTT. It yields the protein CATLAGGSGTDTQYF.

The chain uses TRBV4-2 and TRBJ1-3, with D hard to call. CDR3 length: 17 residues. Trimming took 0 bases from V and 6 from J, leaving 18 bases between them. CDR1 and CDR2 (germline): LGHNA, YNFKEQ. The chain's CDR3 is CASSQDPLNGEANTIYF. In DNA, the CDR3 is TGTGCCAGCAGCCAAGATCCCCTCAACGGGGAGGCAAACACCATATATTTT.

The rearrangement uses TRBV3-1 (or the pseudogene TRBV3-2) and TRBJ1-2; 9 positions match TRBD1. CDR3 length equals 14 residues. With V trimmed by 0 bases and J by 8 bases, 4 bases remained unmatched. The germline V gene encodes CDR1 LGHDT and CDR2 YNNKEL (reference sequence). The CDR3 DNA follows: TGTGCCAGCAGCCAAGAGGGGACAGGGTCAGGCTACACCTTC. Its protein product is CASSQEGTGSGYTF.

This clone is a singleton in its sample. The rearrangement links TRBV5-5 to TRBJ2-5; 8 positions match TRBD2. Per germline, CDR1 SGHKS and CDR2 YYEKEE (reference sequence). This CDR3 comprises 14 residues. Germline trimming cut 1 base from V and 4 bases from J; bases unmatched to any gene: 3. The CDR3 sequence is CASSLMSGGETQYF. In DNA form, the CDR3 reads TGTGCCAGCAGCTTGATGAGCGGGGGAGAGACCCAGTACTTC.

CDR3: CASRDNEQFF. CDR3 coding DNA: TGTGCCAGCCGTGACAATGAGCAGTTCTTC. The V and J genes are TRBV6-6 and TRBJ2-1; D is unresolved. Germline CDR1 MNHNY, CDR2 SVGAGI (reference sequence). This CDR3 has 10 residues. V lost 8 bases to trimming and J lost 5 bases, with 4 bases between them.

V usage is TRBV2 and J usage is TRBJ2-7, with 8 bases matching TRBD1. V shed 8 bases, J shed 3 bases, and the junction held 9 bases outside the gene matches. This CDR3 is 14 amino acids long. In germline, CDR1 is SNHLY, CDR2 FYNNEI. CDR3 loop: CASETGGGDYEQYF. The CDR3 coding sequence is TGTGCCAGCGAAACAGGGGGTGGCGACTACGAGCAGTACTTC.

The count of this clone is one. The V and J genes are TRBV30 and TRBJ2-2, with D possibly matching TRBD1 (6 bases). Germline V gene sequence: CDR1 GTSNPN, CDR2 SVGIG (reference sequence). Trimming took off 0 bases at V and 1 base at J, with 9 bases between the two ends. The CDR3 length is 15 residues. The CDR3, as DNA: TGTGCCTGGAGTGTGGGGGCCGTGAACACCGGGGAGCTGTTTTTT. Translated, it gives CAWSVGAVNTGELFF.